The entry below gives a single TCR beta chain sequence along with its context. Sequenced by immunoSEQ multiplex PCR; TCRdb stores in-frame clones only, minus some. The sample comprises some 10,000 clones, approximately 77% of which are singletons, and less than 25% rests with the top ten. These data come from a study of tumor-infiltrating lymphocytes in localized non-small cell lung cancer. The V gene's germline CDR1 is SGHRS and CDR2 YFSETQ. The CDR3 contains 15 residues. The V gene end was trimmed by 3 bases and the J gene end by 1 base; junction bases not matched to a gene: 4. This TCR came from a human donor with non-small cell lung cancer. Material for sequencing was lung tumor tissue. The V gene is TRBV5-1, the J gene TRBJ2-3; 8 bases map to TRBD1. This CDR3 reads CASSSPGQGTDTQYF. Written as DNA, the CDR3 is TGCGCCAGCAGCTCACCGGGACAGGGCACAGATACGCAGTATTTT.